What follows describes a single T cell receptor (beta chain). Its specificity is unknown. Only CD45RO-negative cells positively selected for CCR7 counted as naive CD8 cells, so terminally differentiated effector memory CD45RA+ cells were excluded. Each donor was a Caucasian adult residing in Nashville, Tennessee. The CDR3 is made up of 14 amino acids. Germline V CDR1 and CDR2: MNHEY, SMNVEV (reference sequence). V was clipped by 5 bases and J by 1 base, with 10 bases between them. The sample is drawn from a study of shared clonotypes between healthy human individuals. General study points: Shared across several donors were about 4.8% of the naive CD4 clonotypes.

TCRdb's copy holds only in-frame clones and misses some; the assay was immunoSEQ multiplex PCR. Of fewer than 850,000 clones in the sample, about 97% were seen once. The receptor's source is a man under 40 in good health. The sample consisted of naive CD8+ T cells sorted from blood. This chain uses TRBV27 with TRBJ2-3; D may correspond to TRBD1 or TRBD2 (5 bases each). Written as DNA, the CDR3 is TGTGCCAGCAGTCCGGGGCACCGCACAGATACGCAGTATTTT. This codes for CASSPGHRTDTQYF.